Below are 32 T cell receptor beta chains sequenced from a single sample in a study of human T cells and chemical hapten exposure. Specified time point: pre-sensitization, week 0. As to treatment: therapeutic diphenylcyclopropenone sensitization with weekly scalp DPC. TCRdb ran MiXCR on the RACE reads and lists one entry per CDR3 protein. The table shows 150,000 to 200,000 distinct CDR3 sequences, with 30% occurring only once. The sequences come from whole blood, collected in connection with sensitization to the hapten diphenylcyclopropenone (DPC). The receptors stem from a woman under 40 with alopecia areata. Some clones in this sample may be carry-over from other donors' samples.

The chain is built from TRBV28 and TRBJ1-5; D remains unclear. Trimming removed 6 bases at V and 4 bases at J, with 7 bases between. CDR3 length: 12 amino acids. The germline V gene encodes CDR1 MDHEN and CDR2 SYDVKM. The CDR3 DNA sequence: TGTGCCAGCAGGTCTACAAATCAGCCCCAGCATTTT. This sequence encodes CASRSTNQPQHF.

The chain joins TRBV7-9 to TRBJ2-7, with TRBD1 matching 7 bases. The germline gives CDR1 SEHNR, CDR2 FQNEAQ (reference sequence). V dropped 1 base and J dropped 2; count of bases not matched to a gene: 8. The length of the CDR3 is 16 residues. CDR3 region: CASSLGGQIRTYEQYF. The CDR3 region has the DNA TGTGCCAGCAGCTTAGGGGGACAGATAAGAACCTACGAGCAGTACTTC.

This clonotype showed up just a few times. The J gene is TRBJ1-5, the V gene TRBV29-1; D call uncertain. Trimming took 5 bases from V and 3 from J, leaving 20 bases between them. The length of the CDR3 is 16 residues. The germline V gene encodes CDR1 SQVTM and CDR2 ANQGSEA. CDR3 loop: CSVRFVGSGNNQPQHF. Written as DNA, the CDR3 is TGCAGCGTTCGCTTCGTTGGGTCAGGAAACAATCAGCCCCAGCATTTT.

This clonotype came up many times. At one of its ends the junction is not consistent with the germline gene, which may arise from a read error. CDR3: CSAEKGAGKSGYTF. CDR3 sequence (DNA): TGCAGCGCTGAAAAGGGGGCCGGGAAGAGTGGCTACACCTTC. This rearrangement joins TRBV29-1 to TRBJ1-2, with 7 bases aligning to TRBD1. The CDR3 loop spans 14 amino acids. Germline V lookup: CDR1 SQVTM, CDR2 ANQGSEA.

The sample holds many counts of this clonotype. V gene TRBV29-1 combines with J gene TRBJ1-2; no clear D. Between the trimmed V and J ends, which lost 3 bases and 8 bases, there was a span of 16 bases. CDR1 and CDR2 from the germline V gene are SQVTM and ANQGSEA. This CDR3 is 13 amino acids long. CDR3 in DNA: TGCAGCGTTGATGACGTTCGGGGTTGGGGCTACACCTTC. This encodes CSVDDVRGWGYTF.

J is TRBJ1-1 and V is TRBV6-5, with unresolved D. The CDR3 sequence is 15 residues long. V was cut by 0 bases and J by 2 bases, with 10 bases left in between. Germline CDR1 reads MNHEY; CDR2 reads SVGAGI. The CDR3 coding sequence is TGTGCCAGCAGTTACTCCCCTCCTATTAACACTGAAGCTTTCTTT. Translating gives CASSYSPPINTEAFF.

Only one count was recorded for this clonotype. The rearrangement uses TRBV20-1 and TRBJ2-3; TRBD1 is a possible D gene (6 bases). The CDR3 totals 13 residues. Deletions cut 3 bases from V and 6 bases from J, with 13 bases between. From germline, CDR1 is DFQATT and CDR2 SNEGSKA (reference sequence). The CDR3 here is CSASQGTGDTQYF. The CDR3 DNA sequence: TGCAGTGCTAGCCAGGGGACGGGGGATACGCAGTATTTT.

V is TRBV5-1 and J is TRBJ1-4, with D perhaps TRBD1 (5 bases). The CDR3 consists of 16 residues. Trimming took 3 bases from V and 5 from J, leaving 17 bases between them. Germline CDR1 SGHRS, CDR2 YFSETQ. DNA for the CDR3: TGCGCCAGCAGCTCCGCAGAGACAGTGTTCAATGAAAAACTGTTTTTT. It translates to CASSSAETVFNEKLFF.

In this sample, this clonotype turned up once. This chain joins TRBV30 and TRBJ1-5; 7 nucleotides align to TRBD1. CDR1 is GTSNPN and CDR2 is SVGIG in the germline V gene (reference sequence). The CDR3 spans 15 residues. Trimming cost V 2 bases and J 0 bases; bases outside gene matches: 4. The CDR3 spells CAWSSTGFSNQPQHF. Here the CDR3 DNA reads TGTGCCTGGAGTTCGACAGGGTTTAGCAATCAGCCCCAGCATTTT. Full variable domain (missing parts from reference TRBV30 and TRBJ1-5): SQTIHQWPATLVQPVGSPLSLECTVEGTSNPNLYWYRQAAGRGLQLLFYSVGIGQISSEVPQNLSASRPQDRQFILSSKKLLLSDSGFYLCAWSSTGFSNQPQHFGDGTRLSIL.

There are a few counts of this clonotype. V usage is TRBV6-6 and J usage is TRBJ2-2, with 8 bases aligning to TRBD1. This CDR3 has 18 residues. Unmatched junction bases numbered 9, after V lost 0 bases and J lost 3 bases. The V gene's germline CDR1 is MNHNY and CDR2 SVGAGI (reference sequence). Here the CDR3 DNA reads TGTGCCAGCAGTTACTCGCGTACGGACAGGGAATACACCGGGGAGCTGTTTTTT. Encoded protein: CASSYSRTDREYTGELFF.

This clonotype was observed at least ten times. The chain couples TRBV7-8 to TRBJ2-1; TRBD1 matches 11 bases. The V gene end was trimmed by 5 bases and the J gene end by 4 bases; junction bases not matched to a gene: 4. The CDR3 sequence is 15 residues long. Germline-derived CDR1 and CDR2 are SGHVS and FQNEAQ. The chain's CDR3 is CASSQGQGAYNEQFF. In DNA form, the CDR3 reads TGTGCCAGCAGCCAAGGACAGGGGGCATACAATGAGCAGTTCTTC.

This clonotype has more than one count but fewer than ten. The chain links TRBV7-9 to TRBJ2-2, with D perhaps TRBD1 (6 bases). Germline loops: CDR1 SEHNR, CDR2 FQNEAQ (reference sequence). Trimming removed 2 bases from V and 1 base from J, with 11 bases in between. The CDR3 length is 16 residues. The CDR3 DNA sequence: TGTGCCAGCAGCTTATTCGCAGGGGTGAACACCGGGGAGCTGTTTTTT. This encodes CASSLFAGVNTGELFF.

The rearrangement links TRBV30 to TRBJ1-4, with a tentative D call TRBD1 (5 bases). Trimming took 2 bases from V and 8 from J, leaving 18 bases between them. Germline lookup yields CDR1 GTSNPN and CDR2 SVGIG (reference sequence). There are 15 residues in the CDR3. This CDR3 reads CAWSLSGPGGEKLFF. The CDR3 DNA reads TGTGCCTGGAGTCTCTCGGGGCCCGGGGGAGAAAAACTGTTTTTT.

CDR3 bases: TGCAGCGTTGAAGTAGTGACAGAGATTGGCTACACCTTC. This translates into CSVEVVTEIGYTF. This sequence joins TRBV29-1 and TRBJ1-2; D is possibly TRBD1 (5 bases). This CDR3 region has 13 residues. V lost 1 base and J lost 7, with 13 bases in between. Per the germline V gene, CDR1 is SQVTM and CDR2 is ANQGSEA.

V is TRBV27 and J is TRBJ1-1; D call uncertain. V shed 6 bases and J shed 0 bases, with 8 bases lying between them. The CDR3 spans 13 residues. CDR1 is MNHEY and CDR2 is SMNVEV in the germline V gene (reference sequence). CDR3 residues: CASRPRVNTEAFF. The CDR3 region has the DNA TGTGCCAGCAGACCTAGAGTGAACACTGAAGCTTTCTTT.

This clonotype was detected many times. The V gene is TRBV29-1, the J gene TRBJ1-1; weak D call: TRBD1 (6 bases). CDR3 size: 13 residues. Germline assignment: CDR1 SQVTM and CDR2 ANQGSEA. Trimming took off 0 bases at V and 4 bases at J, with 9 bases between the two ends. DNA of the CDR3: TGCAGCGTTGAAGAAGGGGGGGCCACTGAAGCTTTCTTT. Encoded protein: CSVEEGGATEAFF.

The rearrangement uses TRBV6-5 and TRBJ1-2; TRBD1 might be the D (5 bases). V gave up 5 bases and J gave up 6 bases, with 13 bases separating them. Germline CDR1 is MNHEY and CDR2 is SVGAGI. The CDR3 is made up of 13 amino acids. The chain's CDR3 is CASSRGTSDGYTF. The CDR3 nucleotides read TGTGCCAGCAGTAGAGGGACCTCCGATGGCTACACCTTC.

The chain employs TRBV29-1 and TRBJ2-2, with D perhaps being TRBD1 or TRBD2 (6 bases each). The CDR3 runs 18 residues. Germline loops: CDR1 SQVTM, CDR2 ANQGSEA. Trimming removed 3 bases at V and 0 bases at J, with 20 bases between. CDR3 residues: CSVDGTGTYPANTGELFF. The CDR3 DNA reads as TGCAGCGTTGATGGAACAGGGACTTACCCAGCGAACACCGGGGAGCTGTTTTTT.

This rearrangement joins TRBV27 to TRBJ2-1; the D call may be TRBD1 or TRBD2 (7 bases each). CDR3 size: 16 residues. Trimming stripped 4 bases from V and 6 bases from J, with 19 bases between. Germline assignment: CDR1 MNHEY and CDR2 SMNVEV (reference sequence). In DNA form, the CDR3 reads TGTGCCAGCAGTTCAGGGGGGGGGATCGGAGGCAATGAGCAGTTCTTC. It translates to CASSSGGGIGGNEQFF.

This clonotype was counted a few times. The genes are TRBV20-1 and TRBJ1-5; D unclear. Deletions cut 3 bases from V and 11 bases from J, with 17 bases between. The CDR3 length is 13 residues. Per germline, CDR1 DFQATT and CDR2 SNEGSKA (reference sequence). CDR3 nucleotides: TGCAGTGCTAGCGACGGGCGCGGGTGGGCCCAGCATTTT. Translated, it gives CSASDGRGWAQHF.

The V call is TRBV29-1, the J call TRBJ1-1; perhaps TRBD1 as D (5 bases). Trimming pared 4 bases from V and 4 bases from J, leaving 10 bases between. Germline assignment: CDR1 SQVTM and CDR2 ANQGSEA. This CDR3 region has 12 residues. This CDR3 is CSVAGAVTEAFF. The CDR3 DNA reads TGCAGCGTTGCTGGGGCGGTCACTGAAGCTTTCTTT.

The chain is built from TRBV9 and TRBJ2-5, with D possibly matching TRBD2 (6 bases). Germline CDR1 and CDR2: SGDLS and YYNGEE. This CDR3 has 14 residues. Trimming shortened V by 4 bases and J by 4 bases, and 14 bases separated the two germline ends. The CDR3 sequence is CASSRRGGSETQYF. The CDR3 DNA follows: TGTGCCAGCAGCAGGCGGGGCGGGTCAGAGACCCAGTACTTC.

This clonotype was seen more than once but under ten times. The rearrangement joins TRBV5-1 to TRBJ2-5; 9 bases agree with TRBD1. This CDR3 region has 14 residues. V dropped 4 bases and J dropped 5; count of bases not matched to a gene: 6. CDR1 and CDR2 (germline): SGHRS, YFSETQ. The CDR3, as DNA: TGCGCCAGCAGCGGGGGACAGGGTTGGGAGACCCAGTACTTC. The encoded protein is CASSGGQGWETQYF.

V gene TRBV27 combines with J gene TRBJ2-2; perhaps TRBD1 as D (6 bases). The CDR3 totals 14 residues. Germline V gene lookup returns CDR1 MNHEY and CDR2 SMNVEV (reference sequence). The V gene lost 4 bases and the J gene lost 8 bases, with 14 bases spanning the gap. CDR3: CASSSSRGWGELFF. As DNA, the CDR3 is TGTGCCAGCAGTTCCTCCAGGGGTTGGGGGGAGCTGTTTTTT.

The gene calls are TRBV29-1 and TRBJ2-1, with a tentative D call TRBD2 (6 bases). CDR1 is SQVTM, CDR2 ANQGSEA, per germline. The CDR3 contains 13 residues. Trimming removed 7 bases from V and 5 bases from J, with 15 bases in between. The CDR3 loop is CSGRDSRDNEQFF. The CDR3 DNA follows: TGCAGCGGGCGGGATTCCCGCGACAATGAGCAGTTCTTC.

The CDR3 reads CAWTGLAGGGGREQFF. For the CDR3, the DNA is TGTGCCTGGACGGGACTAGCGGGAGGGGGAGGACGTGAGCAGTTCTTC. The genes are TRBV30 and TRBJ2-1; 16 nucleotides agree with TRBD2. Germline V gene lookup returns CDR1 GTSNPN and CDR2 SVGIG (reference sequence). The CDR3 loop spans 16 amino acids. Germline trimming cut 4 bases from V and 9 bases from J; bases unmatched to any gene: 9.

This clonotype was seen more than once but under ten times. The CDR3 nucleotides are TGTGCCAGCAGCTCCCCGACAGCGGGGTACAATGAGCAGTTCTTC. Its translation is CASSSPTAGYNEQFF. This chain connects TRBV7-3 to TRBJ2-1; TRBD2 matches 7 bases. V lost 4 bases to trimming and J lost 4 bases; unmatched junction nucleotides: 7. The CDR3 totals 15 residues. Germline CDR1 and CDR2: SGHTA and FQGTGA.

This clonotype was seen once. The CDR3 sequence: CASSVDLSPNEQFF. The CDR3 coding sequence is TGTGCCAGCAGCGTAGACTTAAGCCCCAATGAGCAGTTCTTC. This chain uses TRBV21-1 with TRBJ2-1. TRBV21-1 corresponds to a pseudogene. The CDR3 sequence is 14 residues long.

This clonotype has just a few counts. This chain uses TRBV28 with TRBJ1-1; 9 nucleotides agree with TRBD1. CDR3 length: 16 residues. V was pared by 4 bases and J by 0 bases, with 6 bases of the junction left unmatched. Germline values: CDR1 MDHEN, CDR2 SYDVKM. This CDR3 reads CASSSNRGRMNTEAFF. As DNA, the CDR3 is TGTGCCAGCAGTTCCAACAGGGGGCGAATGAACACTGAAGCTTTCTTT.

The V gene is TRBV12-3 or TRBV12-4, the J gene TRBJ1-4; 7 bases agree with TRBD1. The CDR3 consists of 13 residues. The junction had 6 bases not matched to a gene; V was cut back by 6 bases and J by 8 bases. The CDR3 sequence is CASRGRGEEKLFF. Here the CDR3 DNA reads TGTGCCAGCAGAGGCAGGGGGGAAGAAAAACTGTTTTTT.

This clonotype was picked up a small number of times. The chain is built from TRBV10-3 and TRBJ2-3, with D possibly matching TRBD2 (6 bases). CDR1 is ENHRY and CDR2 is SYGVKD in the germline V gene. CDR3 length: 16 amino acids. Trimming pared 0 bases from V and 2 bases from J, leaving 12 bases between. DNA of the CDR3: TGTGCCATCAGTGAGTCGGTGGGAGGCTTCACAGATACGCAGTATTTT. This codes for CAISESVGGFTDTQYF.

The CDR3 bases are TGCAGTGCGAGGGACTTGTCGGGGTTGGTCACAGATACGCAGTATTTT. Amino acids: CSARDLSGLVTDTQYF. J is TRBJ2-3 and V is TRBV20-1; a weak D match, TRBD2 (6 bases). Germline values: CDR1 DFQATT, CDR2 SNEGSKA (reference sequence). V was shortened by 6 bases and J by 2 bases, with 21 bases between the two germline ends. This CDR3 contains 16 residues.